These 3 T cell receptor beta chains came from one sample sequenced in a study of T-cell reconstitution after alpha-beta-depleted transplantation in children (dated by TCRdb to 2016 to 2017). To prepare the library, PCR was applied. Sequencing took place on an Illumina HiSeq 2500. TCR libraries were prepared with molecular barcoding, using unique molecular identifiers to normalize TCRbeta repertoire quantification. In-frame beta chains were kept once TCRdb had trimmed the public reads at Q25 with fastp and called clones with MiXCR. Every entry covers one CDR3 protein and lists the most common genes and DNA from its rows. Across this sample there are around 250,000 distinct CDR3 sequences, with about 26% seen only once. The ten largest clones take up 2.6% of the sample. The treatment or condition label here, explained by the study, means: allogeneic hematopoietic cell transplantation with graft depleted of TCRalphabeta T cells and CD19 B cells.

The source material was PBMCs, sampled before TCRalphabeta/CD19-depleted stem cell transplant. These receptor sequences come from a girl aged 2 to 10 with Fanconi anemia, due to receive a stem cell transplant.

The table lists this clonotype with many counts. The CDR3 sequence is CASSRSLAGVYNEQFF. The DNA of the CDR3 is TGTGCCAGCAGCCGTTCACTAGCGGGAGTCTACAATGAGCAGTTCTTC. This chain uses TRBV7-2 with TRBJ2-1, with TRBD2 matching 11 bases. Germline CDR1 reads SGHTA; CDR2 reads FQGNSA. The CDR3 is made up of 16 amino acids. After removal of 5 bases from V and 3 bases from J, the junction contained 6 bases not matched to a gene.

This clonotype was found a few times. In DNA form, the CDR3 reads TGCAGTGCTAGTATGAGTCTAGGGACTAAAAACATTCAGTACTTC. This sequence encodes CSASMSLGTKNIQYF. The V call is TRBV20-1, the J call TRBJ2-4, with D possibly being TRBD2 (6 bases). CDR3 length: 15 residues. V was clipped by 3 bases and J by 4 bases, with 16 bases between them. Per germline, CDR1 DFQATT and CDR2 SNEGSKA (reference sequence).

This clonotype showed up just a few times. Here the CDR3 DNA reads TGCAGTGTCGGGACCCGGAGGGCCAAGGTATACGAGCAGTACTTC. Its protein product is CSVGTRRAKVYEQYF. V gene TRBV20-1 combines with J gene TRBJ2-7; possible D gene TRBD2, 6 bases. Germline V CDR1 and CDR2: DFQATT, SNEGSKA (reference sequence). This CDR3 comprises 15 residues. With 7 bases removed from V and 4 bases from J, the gap between germline ends came to 23 bases.